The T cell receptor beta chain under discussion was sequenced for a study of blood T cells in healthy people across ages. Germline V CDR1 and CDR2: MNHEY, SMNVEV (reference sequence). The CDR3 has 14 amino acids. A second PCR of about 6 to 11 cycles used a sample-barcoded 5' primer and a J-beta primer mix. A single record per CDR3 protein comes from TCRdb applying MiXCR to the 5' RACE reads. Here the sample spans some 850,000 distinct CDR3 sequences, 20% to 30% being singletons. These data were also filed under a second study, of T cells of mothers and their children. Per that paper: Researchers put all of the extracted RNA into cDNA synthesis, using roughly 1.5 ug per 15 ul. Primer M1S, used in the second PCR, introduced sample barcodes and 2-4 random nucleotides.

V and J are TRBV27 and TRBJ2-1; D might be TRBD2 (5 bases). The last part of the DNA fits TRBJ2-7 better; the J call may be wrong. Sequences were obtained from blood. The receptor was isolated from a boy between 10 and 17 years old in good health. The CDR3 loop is CASSLFGGQYEQYF. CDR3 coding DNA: TGTGCCAGCAGTTTGTTCGGCGGGCAATACGAGCAGTACTTC.